Listed below are T cell receptor beta chains from one sample, sequenced in a study of shared T cell receptors in the human thymus. Measured with immunoSEQ multiplex PCR; TCRdb has only the in-frame clones, and not every one. The profile covers approximately 490,000 clones, with 75% to 85% appearing a single time and 0.013% taken by the ten largest. In addition, the sample was reused for a study of human thymus T cells.

The material sequenced was thymocytes. Receptor source: a boy younger than two with a congenital heart defect. CDR3s include the opening cysteine and the closing phenylalanine or tryptophan. Each record gives: J gene, clone size, D gene, V gene, CDR3 protein, CDR3 DNA. A D gene is named only where the DNA matches it firmly. The size of a clone is reported for some rows only, either as once, few or many, or as a class for expanded clones.

J: TRBJ1-3
size: NA
D: TRBD1
V: TRBV28
CDR3: CASRYSTGSGNTIYF
DNA: TGTGCCAGCAGATATTCGACAGGGAGTGGAAACACCATATATTTT

J: TRBJ2-3
size: NA
D: TRBD2
V: TRBV7-2
CDR3: CASSLEYGAGAADTQYF
DNA: TGTGCCAGCAGCTTAGAGTATGGAGCGGGAGCGGCAGATACGCAGTATTTT

J: TRBJ2-7
size: NA
D: NA
V: TRBV9
CDR3: CASSVELPGRGPGEQYF
DNA: TGTGCCAGCAGCGTAGAATTGCCCGGGAGGGGGCCGGGAGAGCAGTACTTC

J: TRBJ1-2
size: few
D: TRBD1
V: TRBV19
CDR3: CASSIPPTGQDNYGYTF
DNA: TGTGCCAGTAGTATACCCCCGACAGGGCAGGACAACTATGGCTACACCTTC

J: TRBJ2-7
size: once
D: NA
V: TRBV2
CDR3: CASNIWWGDEQYF
DNA: TGTGCCAGCAACATCTGGTGGGGGGACGAGCAGTACTTC

J: TRBJ1-5
size: once
D: NA
V: TRBV19
CDR3: CASSILNRQGNQPQHF
DNA: TGTGCCAGTAGTATTCTGAATCGGCAGGGCAATCAGCCCCAGCATTTT

J: TRBJ1-1
size: NA
D: NA
V: TRBV5-6
CDR3: CASSLFRPDAEAFF
DNA: TGTGCCAGCAGCTTGTTTCGTCCAGATGCTGAAGCTTTCTTT

J: TRBJ2-5
size: few
D: NA
V: TRBV10-3
CDR3: CAISESGQIQETQYF
DNA: TGTGCCATCAGTGAGTCCGGACAGATACAAGAGACCCAGTACTTC

J: TRBJ2-7
size: NA
D: NA
V: TRBV4-3
CDR3: CASSQECWSSSYEQYF
DNA: TGCGCCAGCAGCCAAGAATGTTGGAGCAGCTCCTACGAGCAGTACTTC

J: TRBJ1-2
size: NA
D: TRBD1
V: TRBV4-1
CDR3: CASSPRTGGYYGYTF
DNA: TGCGCCAGCAGCCCAAGGACAGGGGGCTACTATGGCTACACCTTC

J: TRBJ2-1
size: NA
D: TRBD2
V: TRBV4-3
CDR3: CASSQAFLTSGEYNEQFF
DNA: TGCGCCAGCAGCCAAGCCTTCTTGACTAGCGGGGAATACAATGAGCAGTTCTTC

J: TRBJ2-7
size: NA
D: NA
V: TRBV10-1
CDR3: CASSILQGPVREQYF
DNA: TGCGCCAGCAGTATCCTACAGGGTCCGGTGCGGGAGCAGTACTTC

J: TRBJ2-7
size: once
D: NA
V: TRBV28
CDR3: CASSLKRSPAEQYF
DNA: TGTGCCAGCAGTTTAAAGCGGTCGCCGGCCGAGCAGTACTTC

J: TRBJ2-7
size: NA
D: NA
V: TRBV29-1
CDR3: CSVRGGAQTRYEQYF
DNA: TGCAGCGTAAGGGGGGGCGCCCAGACCCGATACGAGCAGTACTTC

J: TRBJ2-2
size: NA
D: TRBD1
V: TRBV28
CDR3: CASSPESETGFTGELFF
DNA: TGTGCCAGCAGTCCCGAGTCCGAGACAGGGTTCACCGGGGAGCTGTTTTTT

J: TRBJ2-3
size: NA
D: TRBD1
V: TRBV7-6
CDR3: CASSLAPGQGFSAGLERGQYF
DNA: TGTGCCAGCAGCTTAGCCCCGGGACAGGGGTTCTCTGCGGGACTAGAGCGAGGGCAGTATTTT

J: TRBJ2-3
size: NA
D: NA
V: TRBV11-2
CDR3: CASSLGPGPPRYTDTQYF
DNA: TGTGCCAGCAGCTTAGGCCCGGGTCCTCCTCGCTACACAGATACGCAGTATTTT

J: TRBJ1-1
size: few
D: TRBD1
V: TRBV2
CDR3: CASSVVQGAPGPEAFF
DNA: TGTGCCAGCAGTGTCGTCCAGGGGGCCCCGGGCCCTGAAGCTTTCTTT

J: TRBJ2-2
size: NA
D: NA
V: TRBV5-1
CDR3: CASWTEHNTGELFF
DNA: TGCGCCAGCTGGACAGAGCATAACACCGGGGAGCTGTTTTTT

J: TRBJ2-1
size: NA
D: TRBD2
V: TRBV11-2
CDR3: CASSLGLAGVLGEQFF
DNA: TGTGCCAGCAGCTTAGGGCTAGCGGGAGTGCTTGGTGAGCAGTTCTTC

J: TRBJ2-3
size: NA
D: TRBD2
V: TRBV9
CDR3: CASSEDSGSRVGTDTQYF
DNA: TGTGCCAGCAGCGAGGATAGCGGGAGTAGAGTTGGCACAGATACGCAGTATTTT

J: TRBJ1-3
size: NA
D: NA
V: TRBV5-1
CDR3: CASSSPLGNTIYF
DNA: TGCGCCAGCAGCTCCCCATTGGGAAACACCATATATTTT

J: TRBJ2-3
size: NA
D: NA
V: TRBV4-1
CDR3: CASSIAGDTQYF
DNA: TGCGCCAGCAGCATTGCCGGAGATACGCAGTATTTT

J: TRBJ1-3
size: NA
D: TRBD1
V: TRBV10-2
CDR3: CASSEPTGALSGNTIYF
DNA: TGCGCCAGCAGTGAGCCGACAGGGGCCCTCTCTGGAAACACCATATATTTT

J: TRBJ1-2
size: NA
D: TRBD1
V: TRBV5-8
CDR3: CASSPARDRPIYGYTF
DNA: TGTGCCAGCAGCCCCGCACGGGACAGGCCAATCTATGGCTACACCTTC

J: TRBJ2-7
size: NA
D: NA
V: TRBV13
CDR3: CASSLKGGRGNEQYF
DNA: TGTGCCAGCAGCTTAAAGGGGGGGAGAGGAAACGAGCAGTACTTC

J: TRBJ1-5
size: NA
D: NA
V: TRBV7-2
CDR3: CASSKGDSNQPQHF
DNA: TGTGCCAGCAGTAAAGGGGATAGCAATCAGCCCCAGCATTTT

J: TRBJ2-7
size: few
D: TRBD2
V: TRBV4-2
CDR3: CASSQVGGSYEQYF
DNA: TGTGCCAGCAGCCAAGTTGGCGGGAGCTACGAGCAGTACTTC

J: TRBJ1-1
size: NA
D: NA
V: TRBV19
CDR3: CAAPSPDGKAFF
DNA: TGTGCCGCGCCCTCCCCCGACGGGAAAGCTTTCTTT

J: TRBJ2-7
size: NA
D: TRBD2
V: TRBV29-1
CDR3: CSVEGGTSGTARNEQYF
DNA: TGCAGCGTTGAAGGAGGCACTAGCGGGACCGCCAGAAACGAGCAGTACTTC

J: TRBJ2-7
size: NA
D: NA
V: TRBV6-5
CDR3: CASSPPGLSYEQYF
DNA: TGTGCCAGCAGTCCCCCGGGTCTTTCCTACGAGCAGTACTTC

J: TRBJ2-3
size: NA
D: NA
V: TRBV1
CDR3: CTSSQRLNTDTQYF
DNA: TGCACCAGCAGCCAAAGACTGAACACAGATACGCAGTATTTT

J: TRBJ2-7
size: NA
D: TRBD1
V: TRBV6-6
CDR3: CASSYSPGQTYEQYF
DNA: TGTGCCAGCAGTTACTCGCCGGGACAGACCTACGAGCAGTACTTC

J: TRBJ2-2
size: NA
D: TRBD1
V: TRBV18
CDR3: CASSPVSGQAWTGELFF
DNA: TGTGCCAGCTCACCAGTCTCCGGACAGGCCTGGACCGGGGAGCTGTTTTTT

J: TRBJ1-2
size: NA
D: TRBD1
V: TRBV29-1
CDR3: CSAETGSYGYTF
DNA: TGCAGCGCCGAGACAGGGAGCTATGGCTACACCTTC

J: TRBJ2-7
size: NA
D: TRBD2
V: TRBV27
CDR3: CASRKTSGRDEQYF
DNA: TGTGCCAGCAGAAAGACTAGCGGGAGGGACGAGCAGTACTTC

J: TRBJ2-3
size: NA
D: TRBD1
V: TRBV7-8
CDR3: CASSLVSPGQGTDTQYF
DNA: TGTGCCAGCAGCTTAGTCTCCCCGGGACAGGGGACAGATACGCAGTATTTT

J: TRBJ2-7
size: NA
D: TRBD1
V: TRBV7-9
CDR3: CASSSPETGPVEQYF
DNA: TGTGCCAGCAGCTCACCGGAGACAGGGCCGGTTGAGCAGTACTTC

J: TRBJ1-4
size: NA
D: TRBD1
V: TRBV6-1
CDR3: CASSEGGTGAEKLFF
DNA: TGTGCCAGCAGTGAAGGGGGGACAGGGGCTGAAAAACTGTTTTTT

J: TRBJ2-1
size: NA
D: TRBD2
V: TRBV7-2
CDR3: CASSTRTSIHLNEQFF
DNA: TGTGCCAGCAGCACGAGGACTAGCATCCACCTTAATGAGCAGTTCTTC

J: TRBJ2-3
size: NA
D: TRBD1
V: TRBV25-1
CDR3: CASSGDRAEADTQYF
DNA: TGTGCCAGCAGTGGGGACAGGGCCGAGGCAGATACGCAGTATTTT

J: TRBJ2-6
size: NA
D: NA
V: TRBV9
CDR3: CASSVARSSGANVLTF
DNA: TGTGCCAGCAGCGTAGCGAGATCATCTGGGGCCAACGTCCTGACTTTC

J: TRBJ1-1
size: NA
D: NA
V: TRBV6-1
CDR3: CASSDAGAEAFF
DNA: TGTGCCAGCAGTGATGCAGGGGCTGAAGCTTTCTTT